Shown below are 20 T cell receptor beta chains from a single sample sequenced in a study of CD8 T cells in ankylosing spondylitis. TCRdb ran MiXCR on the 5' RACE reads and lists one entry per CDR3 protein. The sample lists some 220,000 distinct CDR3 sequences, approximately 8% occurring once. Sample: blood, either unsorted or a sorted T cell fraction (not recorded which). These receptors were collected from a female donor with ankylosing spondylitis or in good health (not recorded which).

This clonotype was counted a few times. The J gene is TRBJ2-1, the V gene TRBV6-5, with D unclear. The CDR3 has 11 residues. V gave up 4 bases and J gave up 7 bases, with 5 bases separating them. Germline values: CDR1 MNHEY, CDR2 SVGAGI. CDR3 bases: TGTGCCAGCAGTTCCATGAATGAGCAGTTCTTC. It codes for CASSSMNEQFF.

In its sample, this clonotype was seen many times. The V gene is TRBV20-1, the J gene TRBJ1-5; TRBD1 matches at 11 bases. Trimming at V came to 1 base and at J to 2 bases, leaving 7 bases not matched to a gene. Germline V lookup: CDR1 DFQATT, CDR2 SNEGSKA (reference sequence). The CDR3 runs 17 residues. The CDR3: CSARVGQGGYGNQPQHF. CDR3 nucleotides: TGCAGTGCTAGAGTGGGACAGGGGGGTTATGGCAATCAGCCCCAGCATTTT.

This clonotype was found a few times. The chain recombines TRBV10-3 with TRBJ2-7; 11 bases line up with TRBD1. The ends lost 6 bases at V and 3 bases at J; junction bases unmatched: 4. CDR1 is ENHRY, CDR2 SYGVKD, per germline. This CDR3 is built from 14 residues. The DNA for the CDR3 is TGTGCCATCAGCGGGACAGGGGGGTTCTACGAGCAGTACTTC. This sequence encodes CAISGTGGFYEQYF.

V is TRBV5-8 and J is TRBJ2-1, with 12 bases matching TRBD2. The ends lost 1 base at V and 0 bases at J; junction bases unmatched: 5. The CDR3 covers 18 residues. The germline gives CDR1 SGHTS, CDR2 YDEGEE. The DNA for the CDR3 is TGTGCCAGCAGCTTGACTAGCGGGAGGTTGAGCTCCTACAATGAGCAGTTCTTC. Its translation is CASSLTSGRLSSYNEQFF.

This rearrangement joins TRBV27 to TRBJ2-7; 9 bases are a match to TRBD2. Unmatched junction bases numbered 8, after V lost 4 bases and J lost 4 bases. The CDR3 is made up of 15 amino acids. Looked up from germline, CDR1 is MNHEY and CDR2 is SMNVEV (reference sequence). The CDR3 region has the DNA TGTGCCAGCAGTTCTTTGGGACTAGCAGGTTACGAGCAGTACTTC. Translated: CASSSLGLAGYEQYF.

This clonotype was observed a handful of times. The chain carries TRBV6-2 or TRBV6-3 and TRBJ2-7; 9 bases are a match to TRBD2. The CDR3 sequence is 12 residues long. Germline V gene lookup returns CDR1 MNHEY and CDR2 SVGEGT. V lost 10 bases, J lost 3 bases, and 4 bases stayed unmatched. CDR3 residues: CATTTSGYEQYF. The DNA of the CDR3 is TGTGCCACTACGACTAGCGGCTACGAGCAGTACTTC.

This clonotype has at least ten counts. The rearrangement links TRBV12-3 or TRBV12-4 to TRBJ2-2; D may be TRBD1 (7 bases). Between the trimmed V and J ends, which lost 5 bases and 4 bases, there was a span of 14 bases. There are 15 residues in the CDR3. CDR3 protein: CASSGGTDLTGELFF. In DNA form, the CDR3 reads TGTGCCAGCAGTGGGGGGACAGACCTCACCGGGGAGCTGTTTTTT.

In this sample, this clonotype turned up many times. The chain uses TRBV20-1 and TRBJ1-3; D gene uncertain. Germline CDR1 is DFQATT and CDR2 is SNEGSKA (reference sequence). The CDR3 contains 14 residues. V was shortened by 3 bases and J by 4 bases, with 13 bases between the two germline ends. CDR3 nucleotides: TGCAGTGCTAGGTTCAGCAACCTAGGAAACACCATATATTTT. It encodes CSARFSNLGNTIYF.

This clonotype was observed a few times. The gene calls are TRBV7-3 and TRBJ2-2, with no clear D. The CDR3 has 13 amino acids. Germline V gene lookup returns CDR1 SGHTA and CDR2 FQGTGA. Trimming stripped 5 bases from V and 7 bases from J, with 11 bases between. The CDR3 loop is CASSLSISGELFF. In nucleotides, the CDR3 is TGTGCCAGCAGCCTCTCCATAAGCGGGGAGCTGTTTTTT. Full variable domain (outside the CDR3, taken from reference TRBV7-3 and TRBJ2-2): GAGVSQTPSNKVTEKGKYVELRCDPISGHTALYWYRQSLGQGPEFLIYFQGTGAADDSGLPNDRFFAVRPEGSVSTLKIQRTERGDSAVYLCASSLSISGELFFGEGSRLTVL.

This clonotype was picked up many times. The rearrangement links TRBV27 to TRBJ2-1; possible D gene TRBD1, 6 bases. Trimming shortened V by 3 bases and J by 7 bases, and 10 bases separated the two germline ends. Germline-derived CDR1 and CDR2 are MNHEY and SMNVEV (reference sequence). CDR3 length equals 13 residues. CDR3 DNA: TGTGCCAGCAGTTTCTTCAGGGGAAATGAGCAGTTCTTC. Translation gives CASSFFRGNEQFF.

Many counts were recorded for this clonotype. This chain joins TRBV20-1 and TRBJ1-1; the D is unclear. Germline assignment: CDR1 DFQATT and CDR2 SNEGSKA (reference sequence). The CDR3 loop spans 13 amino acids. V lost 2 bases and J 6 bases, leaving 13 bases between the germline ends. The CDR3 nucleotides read TGCAGTGCTAGACCCGGGGTTTTGCCTGAAGCTTTCTTT. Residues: CSARPGVLPEAFF.

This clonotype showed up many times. The DNA for the CDR3 is TGTGCCAGCAGCGTCGACAGGGGGGATGGCTACACCTTC. Translating gives CASSVDRGDGYTF. The chain recombines TRBV9 with TRBJ1-2, with TRBD1 matching over 9 bases. Per germline, CDR1 SGDLS and CDR2 YYNGEE. The CDR3 runs to 13 residues. V was pared by 2 bases and J by 6 bases, with 2 bases of the junction left unmatched. Based on the CDR3 plus reference TRBV9 and TRBJ1-2, the full variable domain is DSGVTQTPKHLITATGQRVTLRCSPRSGDLSVYWYQQSLDQGLQFLIQYYNGEERAKGNILERFSAQQFPDLHSELNLSSLELGDSALYFCASSVDRGDGYTFGSGTRLTVV.

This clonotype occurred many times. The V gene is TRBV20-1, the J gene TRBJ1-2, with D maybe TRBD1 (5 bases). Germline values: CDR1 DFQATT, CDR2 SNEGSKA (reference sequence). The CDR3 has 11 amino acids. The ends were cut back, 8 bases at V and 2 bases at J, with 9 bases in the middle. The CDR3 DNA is TGCAGTCCTCCAGGGAACTATGGCTACACCTTC. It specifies CSPPGNYGYTF.

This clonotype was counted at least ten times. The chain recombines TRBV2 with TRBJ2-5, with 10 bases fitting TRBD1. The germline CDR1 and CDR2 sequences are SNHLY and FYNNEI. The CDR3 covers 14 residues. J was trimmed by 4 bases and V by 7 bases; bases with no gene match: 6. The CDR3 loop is CASTRDRGRETQYF. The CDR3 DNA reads TGTGCCAGCACCAGGGACAGGGGTCGAGAGACCCAGTACTTC.

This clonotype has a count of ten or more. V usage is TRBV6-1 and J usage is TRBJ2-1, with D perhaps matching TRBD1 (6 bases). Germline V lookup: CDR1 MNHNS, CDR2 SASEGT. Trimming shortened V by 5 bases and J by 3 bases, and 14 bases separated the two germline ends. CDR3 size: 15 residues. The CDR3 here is CASSRGTLLYNEQFF. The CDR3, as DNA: TGTGCCAGCAGTAGGGGGACCCTTCTCTACAATGAGCAGTTCTTC.

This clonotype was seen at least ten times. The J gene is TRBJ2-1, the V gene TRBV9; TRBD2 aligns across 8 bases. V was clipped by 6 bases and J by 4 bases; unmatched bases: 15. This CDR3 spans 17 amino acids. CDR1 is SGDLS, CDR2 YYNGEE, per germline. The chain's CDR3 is CASTPRGGGSLYNEQFF. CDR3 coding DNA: TGTGCCAGCACCCCCCGGGGGGGCGGGAGTTTATACAATGAGCAGTTCTTC.

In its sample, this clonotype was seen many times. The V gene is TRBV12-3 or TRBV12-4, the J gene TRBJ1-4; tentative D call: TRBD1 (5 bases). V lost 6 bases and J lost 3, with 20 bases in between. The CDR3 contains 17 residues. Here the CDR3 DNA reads TGTGCCAGCAGGCCCGGGGTGAGAAGGGGTGCTAATGAAAAACTGTTTTTT. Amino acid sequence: CASRPGVRRGANEKLFF.

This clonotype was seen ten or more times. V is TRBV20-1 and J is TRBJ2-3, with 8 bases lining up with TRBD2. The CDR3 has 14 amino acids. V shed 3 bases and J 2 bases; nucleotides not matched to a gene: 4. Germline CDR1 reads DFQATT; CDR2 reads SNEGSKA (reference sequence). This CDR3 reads CSASLAGLTDTQYF. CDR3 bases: TGCAGTGCTAGTTTAGCGGGACTCACAGATACGCAGTATTTT.

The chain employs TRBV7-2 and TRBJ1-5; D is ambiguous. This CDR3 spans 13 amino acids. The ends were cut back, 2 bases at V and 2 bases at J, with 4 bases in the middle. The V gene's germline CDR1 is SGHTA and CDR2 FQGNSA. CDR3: CASSLPGNQPQHF. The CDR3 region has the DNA TGTGCCAGCAGCTTACCCGGCAATCAGCCCCAGCATTTT. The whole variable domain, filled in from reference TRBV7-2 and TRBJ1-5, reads GAGVSQSPSNKVTEKGKDVELRCDPISGHTALYWYRQSLGQGLEFLIYFQGNSAPDKSGLPSDRFSAERTGGSVSTLTIQRTQQEDSAVYLCASSLPGNQPQHFGDGTRLSIL.

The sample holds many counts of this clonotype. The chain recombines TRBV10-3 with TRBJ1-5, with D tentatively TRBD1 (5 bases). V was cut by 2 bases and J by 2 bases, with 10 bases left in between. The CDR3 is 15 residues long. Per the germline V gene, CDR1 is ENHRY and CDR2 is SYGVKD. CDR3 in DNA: TGTGCCATCAGTGAGGCTGGGGGAGGCAATCAGCCCCAGCATTTT. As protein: CAISEAGGGNQPQHF.